These 29 T cell receptor beta chains were all obtained from the same sample, sequenced in a study of T cells in Graves' hyperthyroidism and ophthalmopathy. RNA transcripts served as the template for amplifying TCR beta CDR3 regions. With the HTBI primer set, the TCR CDR3 went through a first round of RT-PCR. TCRdb reprocessed the multiplex PCR reads with MiXCR, giving one entry per CDR3 protein. The sample consists of about 300,000 distinct CDR3 sequences, roughly 15% of them appearing once. Sequencing was done on a sample of blood. These receptors were taken from a woman aged 40-49 years with Graves' hyperthyroidism.

This clonotype was counted between two and nine times. The chain joins TRBV20-1 to TRBJ1-5; TRBD1 matches at 10 bases. The CDR3 length is 14 residues. V dropped 0 bases and J dropped 4; count of bases not matched to a gene: 0. Germline V gene lookup returns CDR1 DFQATT and CDR2 SNEGSKA (reference sequence). CDR3 DNA sequence: TGCAGTGCTAGAGAGGACAGGGGGAATCAGCCCCAGCATTTT. Translating gives CSAREDRGNQPQHF.

The chain is built from TRBV24-1 and TRBJ2-7, with TRBD1 matching over 7 bases. CDR1 and CDR2 from the germline V gene are KGHDR and SFDVKD. The V gene end was trimmed by 5 bases and the J gene end by 2 bases; junction bases not matched to a gene: 2. The length of the CDR3 is 13 residues. The chain's CDR3 is CATSGQGTYEQYF. CDR3 DNA sequence: TGTGCCACCAGTGGACAGGGTACCTACGAGCAGTACTTC.

This chain connects TRBV24-1 to TRBJ2-5; D is unresolved. CDR1 is KGHDR and CDR2 is SFDVKD in the germline V gene. V shed 5 bases and J shed 5 bases, with 11 bases lying between them. The CDR3 extends over 13 amino acids. The CDR3 bases are TGTGCCACCAGTGCGAGCTCGAGGGAGACCCAGTACTTC. Translated: CATSASSRETQYF.

The chain recombines TRBV10-3 with TRBJ1-5, with D possibly matching TRBD1 (5 bases). The CDR3 length is 16 residues. V gave up 0 bases and J gave up 0 bases, with 9 bases separating them. CDR1 and CDR2 (germline): ENHRY, SYGVKD. The CDR3 nucleotides are TGTGCCATCAGTGAGTCTGGGACCCTTAGCAATCAGCCCCAGCATTTT. Its translation: CAISESGTLSNQPQHF.

There are a few counts of this clonotype. The chain links TRBV13 to TRBJ1-3; 8 bases agree with TRBD1. V trimming: 3 bases; J trimming: 0 bases; junction bases outside the gene matches: 7. The CDR3 covers 17 residues. Germline CDR1 PRHDT, CDR2 FYEKMQ (reference sequence). The DNA of the CDR3 is TGTGCCAGCAGCTTGAAGGGACAGGCTTACTCTGGAAACACCATATATTTT. It specifies CASSLKGQAYSGNTIYF.

In its sample, this clonotype was seen many times. The chain links TRBV20-1 to TRBJ1-4; TRBD1 is a possible D gene (6 bases). The CDR3 contains 13 residues. V gave up 3 bases and J gave up 3 bases, with 8 bases separating them. Germline V CDR1 and CDR2: DFQATT, SNEGSKA (reference sequence). The CDR3 is CSASSGANEKLFF. The CDR3 DNA sequence: TGCAGTGCTAGTTCAGGGGCTAATGAAAAACTGTTTTTT.

There are a few counts of this clonotype. The V and J genes are TRBV5-4 and TRBJ2-7, with 7 bases identical to TRBD1. J gave up 7 bases and V 2 bases, and 15 bases lay outside the gene matches. The CDR3 length is 16 residues. CDR1 SGHNT and CDR2 YYREEE come from the germline V gene (reference sequence). As DNA, the CDR3 is TGTGCCAGCAGCTTAGGGGGCCGGGCGGACCCCGGGGAGCAGTACTTC. Residues: CASSLGGRADPGEQYF.

Comments on this clonotype: A single base separates this from a much larger clone, so it may be a read error. The chain links TRBV28 to TRBJ2-1; D may be TRBD2 (5 bases). The CDR3 sequence is 14 residues long. V was cut by 4 bases and J by 7 bases, with 14 bases left in between. Germline CDR1 is MDHEN and CDR2 is SYDVKM. CDR3 nucleotides: TGTGCCAGCAGTTCCACCAGAGGAGGAAATGAGCAGTTCTTC. Protein product: CASSSTRGGNEQFF.

Remarks on this clonotype: A much larger clonotype is one base distant, so this may be a read error. The rearrangement joins TRBV27 to TRBJ2-3; D is uncertain. The germline V gene has CDR1 MNHEY and CDR2 SMNVEV (reference sequence). The CDR3 consists of 13 residues. CDR3 DNA: TGTACCAGCAGTTTATCGACCACAGATACGCAGTATTTT. As protein: CTSSLSTTDTQYF.

This clonotype was counted at least ten times. This chain links TRBV5-1 with TRBJ2-7; D possibly corresponds to TRBD2 (5 bases). Trimming took 4 bases from V and 3 from J, leaving 17 bases between them. CDR1 SGHRS and CDR2 YFSETQ come from the germline V gene. The CDR3 has 15 residues. The CDR3 loop is CASSMGEMPFYEQYF. CDR3 coding DNA: TGCGCCAGCAGCATGGGAGAGATGCCCTTCTACGAGCAGTACTTC.

V and J are TRBV11-1 and TRBJ2-5; 7 bases are shared with TRBD2. V was pared by 5 bases and J by 5 bases, with 5 bases of the junction left unmatched. The CDR3 has 13 residues. CDR1 is SGHAT, CDR2 FQDESV, per germline (reference sequence). CDR3 nucleotides: TGTGCCAGCAGCGGGCGGGAGAAGGAGACCCAGTACTTC. This translates into CASSGREKETQYF.

This clonotype was recorded many times. This chain uses TRBV12-3 or TRBV12-4 with TRBJ2-7; possible D gene TRBD2, 5 bases. The ends were cut back, 6 bases at V and 6 bases at J, with 15 bases in the middle. The CDR3 covers 13 residues. For the CDR3, the DNA is TGTGCCAGCAGCGCGGGCTTCGACGGCGAGCAGTACTTC. Translating gives CASSAGFDGEQYF.

Ten or more counts support this clonotype. The chain carries TRBV2 and TRBJ2-7, with 9 bases identical to TRBD2. This CDR3 is built from 14 residues. Germline V gives CDR1 SNHLY, CDR2 FYNNEI. Trimming took 6 bases from V and 5 from J; bases not matched to a gene: 8. The CDR3 sequence: CASSPRTSDDEQYF. The CDR3 DNA reads as TGTGCCAGCAGCCCTAGGACTAGCGATGACGAGCAGTACTTC.

The sample holds many counts of this clonotype. The chain employs TRBV27 and TRBJ2-1; D ambiguous. V lost 6 bases and J 2 bases, leaving 14 bases between the germline ends. Germline CDR1 is MNHEY and CDR2 is SMNVEV (reference sequence). The CDR3 covers 15 residues. Here the CDR3 DNA reads TGTGCCAGCAGCTCGGGCTCCGAGGCCTACAATGAGCAGTTCTTC. Translated, it gives CASSSGSEAYNEQFF.

This clonotype was seen only a few times. The CDR3 bases are TGTGCCAGCAGTTTACAGACTAATGAAAAACTGTTTTTT. It codes for CASSLQTNEKLFF. The chain combines TRBV27 with TRBJ1-4, with D uncertain. The germline CDR1 and CDR2 sequences are MNHEY and SMNVEV (reference sequence). Trimming stripped 2 bases from V and 2 bases from J, with 3 bases between. This CDR3 is built from 13 residues.

In this sample, this clonotype turned up many times. The rearrangement joins TRBV9 to TRBJ1-1; D possibly corresponds to TRBD1 (6 bases). Trimming took 2 bases from V and 5 from J, leaving 10 bases between them. The CDR3 consists of 13 residues. In germline, CDR1 is SGDLS, CDR2 YYNGEE. Here the CDR3 DNA reads TGTGCCAGCAGCGTGGGGACATCTACTGAAGCTTTCTTT. This translates into CASSVGTSTEAFF.

This clonotype was counted ten times or more. The J gene is TRBJ2-3, the V gene TRBV5-8; TRBD1 matches at 8 bases. The CDR3 spans 16 residues. The V segment lost 4 bases and the J segment 3 bases; nucleotides outside the gene matches: 10. Germline CDR1 is SGHTS and CDR2 is YDEGEE. The CDR3 spells CASSPGQGRRTDTQYF. The CDR3 nucleotides read TGTGCCAGCAGCCCCGGACAGGGCCGTCGGACAGATACGCAGTATTTT.

This clonotype was detected ten times or more. The V gene is TRBV12-3 or TRBV12-4, the J gene TRBJ1-6, with 8 bases that match TRBD1. The CDR3 has 14 amino acids. With V trimmed by 5 bases and J by 10 bases, 7 bases remained unmatched. CDR3: CASSPQGAFSPLHF. CDR3 in DNA: TGTGCCAGCAGTCCTCAGGGGGCTTTCTCACCCCTCCACTTT.

This clonotype was picked up many times. V usage is TRBV27 and J usage is TRBJ2-7; TRBD1 might be the D (6 bases). Germline values: CDR1 MNHEY, CDR2 SMNVEV (reference sequence). With 7 bases removed from V and 6 bases from J, the gap between germline ends came to 19 bases. CDR3 size: 14 residues. Written as DNA, the CDR3 is TGTGCCAGCACCGACCGACAGGCTGGGCGCGAGCAGTACTTC. It yields the protein CASTDRQAGREQYF.

This clonotype was detected ten times or more. The genes are TRBV20-1 and TRBJ2-1, with a weak D call TRBD2 (5 bases). CDR3 length: 13 residues. Germline V gene data show CDR1 as DFQATT and CDR2 as SNEGSKA (reference sequence). V was cut by 3 bases and J by 4 bases, with 10 bases left in between. For the CDR3, the DNA is TGCAGTGCTAGTCGACTACGATACAATGAGCAGTTCTTC. Protein product: CSASRLRYNEQFF.

This clonotype was observed many times. This CDR3 reads CASSQDFDQPQHF. DNA for the CDR3: TGTGCCAGCAGCCAAGATTTCGATCAGCCCCAGCATTTT. The chain has TRBV3-1 and TRBJ1-5; D gene uncertain. Looked up from germline, CDR1 is LGHDT and CDR2 is YNNKEL (reference sequence). This CDR3 has 13 amino acids. Trimming took 0 bases from V and 5 from J, leaving 5 bases between them.

There are a few counts of this clonotype. The genes are TRBV6-1 and TRBJ2-2, with 11 bases that match TRBD2. V shed 5 bases and J 8 bases; nucleotides not matched to a gene: 10. This CDR3 is 16 amino acids long. From germline, CDR1 is MNHNS and CDR2 SASEGT. The CDR3 protein is CASSSPASGRRGELFF. The CDR3 DNA reads TGTGCCAGCAGTTCTCCGGCTAGCGGGAGGCGAGGGGAGCTGTTTTTT.

The sample holds many counts of this clonotype. This chain uses TRBV20-1 with TRBJ2-5, with 11 bases matching TRBD2. The CDR3 contains 13 residues. CDR1 and CDR2 from the germline V gene are DFQATT and SNEGSKA (reference sequence). V lost 5 bases, J lost 5 bases, and 4 bases stayed unmatched. CDR3 nucleotides: TGCAGTGCTGAGGGACTAGCGGTCGAGACCCAGTACTTC. Amino acid sequence: CSAEGLAVETQYF.

This clonotype was seen repeatedly, ten times or more. V gene TRBV30 combines with J gene TRBJ1-2, with D possibly being TRBD1 (6 bases). The V end was cut by 5 bases, the J end by 3 bases, with 13 bases between. CDR3 length equals 13 residues. Per the germline V gene, CDR1 is GTSNPN and CDR2 is SVGIG (reference sequence). CDR3 sequence: CAWGLQGDYGYTF. CDR3 DNA: TGTGCCTGGGGCTTACAGGGAGACTATGGCTACACCTTC.

With respect to this clonotype: This may be a read error, as it is one base from a much larger clone. The chain links TRBV3-1 to TRBJ1-5, with unresolved D. Germline CDR1 and CDR2: LGHDT and YNNKEL (reference sequence). There are 14 residues in the CDR3. V shed 6 bases and J shed 0 bases, with 9 bases lying between them. CDR3 in amino acids: CASREISSNQPQHF. The DNA of the CDR3 is TGTGCCAGCAGGGAGATTTCTAGCAATCAGCCCCAGCATTTT.

This clonotype was found a few times. The chain combines TRBV7-9 with TRBJ2-5; D uncertain. With 1 base removed from V and 1 base from J, the gap between germline ends came to 7 bases. CDR3 length: 14 amino acids. Germline lookup yields CDR1 SEHNR and CDR2 FQNEAQ (reference sequence). The CDR3 DNA reads as TGTGCCAGCAGCTTAGTGAGATCCCAAGAGACCCAGTACTTC. This encodes CASSLVRSQETQYF.

This chain connects TRBV4-1 to TRBJ1-4, with TRBD1 matching over 9 bases. The ends lost 4 bases at V and 5 bases at J; junction bases unmatched: 5. Germline CDR1 is MGHRA and CDR2 is YSYEKL. This CDR3 has 15 residues. DNA of the CDR3: TGCGCCAGCAGCCGCCCCGGGACAGGGAATGAAAAACTGTTTTTT. As protein: CASSRPGTGNEKLFF.

This clonotype was observed at least ten times. The V call is TRBV2, the J call TRBJ2-5, with D possibly matching TRBD2 (6 bases). This CDR3 region has 14 residues. Germline CDR1 reads SNHLY; CDR2 reads FYNNEI. V dropped 5 bases and J dropped 7 bases, with 17 bases sitting between them. For the CDR3, the DNA is TGTGCCAGCAGTATCACTATGTCCGGGGGGACCCAGTACTTC. This encodes CASSITMSGGTQYF.

Many counts were recorded for this clonotype. The chain is built from TRBV5-1 and TRBJ1-1; 11 bases are shared with TRBD1. Germline V gene sequence: CDR1 SGHRS, CDR2 YFSETQ. The CDR3 runs to 14 residues. The junction had 10 bases not matched to a gene; V was cut back by 4 bases and J by 11 bases. CDR3 protein: CASSPGQGAIGAFF. The CDR3 nucleotides are TGCGCCAGCAGCCCAGGACAGGGGGCGATAGGTGCTTTCTTT.